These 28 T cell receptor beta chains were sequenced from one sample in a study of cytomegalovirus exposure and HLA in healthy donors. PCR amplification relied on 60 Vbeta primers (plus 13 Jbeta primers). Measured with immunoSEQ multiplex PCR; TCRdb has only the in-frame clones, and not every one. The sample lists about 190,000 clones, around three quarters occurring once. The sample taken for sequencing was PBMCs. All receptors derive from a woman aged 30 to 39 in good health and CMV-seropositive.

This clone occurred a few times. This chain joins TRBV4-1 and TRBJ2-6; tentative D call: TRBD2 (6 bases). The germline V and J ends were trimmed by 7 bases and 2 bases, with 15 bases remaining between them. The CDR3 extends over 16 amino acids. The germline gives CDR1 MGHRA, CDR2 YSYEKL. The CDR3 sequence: CASMGREAPGANVLTF. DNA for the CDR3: TGCGCCAGCATGGGCAGGGAGGCTCCTGGGGCCAACGTCCTGACTTTC.

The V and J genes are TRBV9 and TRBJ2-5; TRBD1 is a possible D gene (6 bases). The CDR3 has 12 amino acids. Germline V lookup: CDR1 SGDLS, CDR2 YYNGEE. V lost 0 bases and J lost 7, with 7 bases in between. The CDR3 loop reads CASSVVGGTQYF. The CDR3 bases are TGTGCCAGCAGCGTAGTAGGGGGGACCCAGTACTTC. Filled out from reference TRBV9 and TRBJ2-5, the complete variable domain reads DSGVTQTPKHLITATGQRVTLRCSPRSGDLSVYWYQQSLDQGLQFLIQYYNGEERAKGNILERFSAQQFPDLHSELNLSSLELGDSALYFCASSVVGGTQYFGPGTRLLVL.

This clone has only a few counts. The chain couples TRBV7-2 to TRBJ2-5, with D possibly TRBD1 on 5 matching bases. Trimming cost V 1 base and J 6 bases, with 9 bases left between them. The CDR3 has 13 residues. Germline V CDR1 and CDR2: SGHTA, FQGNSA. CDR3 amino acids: CASSLEGAKTQYF. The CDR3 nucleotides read TGTGCCAGCAGCTTAGAAGGGGCGAAGACCCAGTACTTC.

The chain's CDR3 is CASIQGAGGPSYTQYF. The DNA for the CDR3 is TGTGCCAGCATCCAAGGGGCGGGAGGGCCTTCGTATACGCAGTATTTT. The chain couples TRBV11-2 to TRBJ2-3, with 9 positions matching TRBD2. V lost 7 bases and J lost 7; bases outside the gene matches: 15. CDR3 length equals 16 residues. In germline, CDR1 is SGHAT, CDR2 FQNNGV.

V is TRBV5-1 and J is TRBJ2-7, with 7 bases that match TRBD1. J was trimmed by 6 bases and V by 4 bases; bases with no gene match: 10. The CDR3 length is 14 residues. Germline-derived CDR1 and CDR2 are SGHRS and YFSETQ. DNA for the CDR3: TGCGCCAGCAGCCCGGAAGGGGGCGCGGGCGAGCAGTACTTC. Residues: CASSPEGGAGEQYF.

The CDR3 here is CASSVRGGTYNEQFF. The CDR3 DNA reads as TGTGCCAGCAGTGTTCGGGGGGGAACCTACAATGAGCAGTTCTTC. The chain carries TRBV2 and TRBJ2-1; 8 bases map to TRBD2. Germline V gives CDR1 SNHLY, CDR2 FYNNEI. V trimming: 4 bases; J trimming: 2 bases; junction bases outside the gene matches: 4. CDR3 length equals 15 residues.

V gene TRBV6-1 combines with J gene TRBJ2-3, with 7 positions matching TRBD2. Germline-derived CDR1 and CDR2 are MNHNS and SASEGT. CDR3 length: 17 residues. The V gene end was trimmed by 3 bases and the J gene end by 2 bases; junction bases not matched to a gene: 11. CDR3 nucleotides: TGTGCCAGCAGTGAGATAGTCCTACGGGGGGTCACAGATACGCAGTATTTT. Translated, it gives CASSEIVLRGVTDTQYF.

In nucleotides, the CDR3 is TGTGCCAGCAGTTTCGGGACAGGGTTTAACGAGCAGTACTTC. Encoded protein: CASSFGTGFNEQYF. The V gene is TRBV6-5, the J gene TRBJ2-7; TRBD1 aligns across 9 bases. The CDR3 runs to 14 residues. CDR1 MNHEY and CDR2 SVGAGI come from the germline V gene. With 4 bases clipped from V and 5 bases from J, the junction kept 6 bases outside the gene matches.

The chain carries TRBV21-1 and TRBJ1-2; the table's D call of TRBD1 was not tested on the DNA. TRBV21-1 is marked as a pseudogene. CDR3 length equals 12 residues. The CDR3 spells CASSLPDYGYTF. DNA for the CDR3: TGTGCCAGCAGTTTGCCAGACTATGGCTACACCTTC.

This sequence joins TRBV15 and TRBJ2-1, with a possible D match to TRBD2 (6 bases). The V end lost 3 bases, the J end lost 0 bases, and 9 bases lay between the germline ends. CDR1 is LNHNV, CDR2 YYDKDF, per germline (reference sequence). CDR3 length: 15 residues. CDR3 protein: CATSREGFSYNEQFF. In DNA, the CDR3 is TGTGCCACCAGCAGGGAGGGGTTCTCCTACAATGAGCAGTTCTTC.

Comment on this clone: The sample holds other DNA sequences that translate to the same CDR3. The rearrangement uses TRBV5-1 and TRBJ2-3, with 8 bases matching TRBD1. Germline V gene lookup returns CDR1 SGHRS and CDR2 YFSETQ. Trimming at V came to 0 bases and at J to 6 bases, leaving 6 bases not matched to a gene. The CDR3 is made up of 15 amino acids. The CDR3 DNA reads TGCGCCAGCAGCTTGGGGCAGGGGGCTGGTGATACGCAGTATTTT. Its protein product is CASSLGQGAGDTQYF.

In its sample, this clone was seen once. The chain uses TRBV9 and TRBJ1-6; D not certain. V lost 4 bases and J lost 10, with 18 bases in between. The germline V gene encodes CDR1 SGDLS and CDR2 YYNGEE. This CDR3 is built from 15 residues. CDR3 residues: CASSPHEGQGSPLHF. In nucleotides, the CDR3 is TGTGCCAGCAGCCCCCACGAGGGCCAAGGGTCACCCCTCCACTTT.

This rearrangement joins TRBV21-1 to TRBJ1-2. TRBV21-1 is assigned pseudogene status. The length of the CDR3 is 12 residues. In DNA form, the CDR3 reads TGTGCCAGCAGCGGCCGGGGCTATGGCTACACCTTC. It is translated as CASSGRGYGYTF.

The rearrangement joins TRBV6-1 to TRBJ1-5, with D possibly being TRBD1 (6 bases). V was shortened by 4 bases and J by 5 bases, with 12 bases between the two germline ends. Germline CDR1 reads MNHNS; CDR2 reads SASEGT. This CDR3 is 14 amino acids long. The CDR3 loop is CASSVTGSDQPQHF. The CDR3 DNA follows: TGTGCCAGCAGTGTTACAGGGTCGGATCAGCCCCAGCATTTT.

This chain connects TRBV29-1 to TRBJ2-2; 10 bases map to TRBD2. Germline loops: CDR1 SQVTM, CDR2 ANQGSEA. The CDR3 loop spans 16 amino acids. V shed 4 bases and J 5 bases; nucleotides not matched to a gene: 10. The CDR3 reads CSVVPALAGETGELFF. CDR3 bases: TGCAGCGTTGTCCCCGCGCTAGCGGGAGAGACCGGGGAGCTGTTTTTT.

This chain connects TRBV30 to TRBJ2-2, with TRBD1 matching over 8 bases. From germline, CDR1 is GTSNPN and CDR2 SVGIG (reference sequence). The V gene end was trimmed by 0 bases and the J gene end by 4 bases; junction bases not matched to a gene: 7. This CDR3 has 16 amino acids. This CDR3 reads CAWSVSRTGITGELFF. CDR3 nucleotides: TGTGCCTGGAGTGTATCCCGGACAGGGATCACCGGGGAGCTGTTTTTT.

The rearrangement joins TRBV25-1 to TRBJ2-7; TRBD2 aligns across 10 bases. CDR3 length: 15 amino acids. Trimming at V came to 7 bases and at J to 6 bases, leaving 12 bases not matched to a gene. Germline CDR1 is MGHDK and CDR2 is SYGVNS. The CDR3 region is CASTEGSGGAGEQYF. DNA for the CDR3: TGTGCCAGCACCGAAGGAAGCGGGGGGGCGGGCGAGCAGTACTTC.

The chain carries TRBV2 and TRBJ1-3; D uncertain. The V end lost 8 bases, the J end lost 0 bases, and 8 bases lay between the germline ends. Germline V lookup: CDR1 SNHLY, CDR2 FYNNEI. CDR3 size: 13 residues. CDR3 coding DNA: TGTGCCAGCCGACTGCGCTCTGGAAACACCATATATTTT. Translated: CASRLRSGNTIYF.

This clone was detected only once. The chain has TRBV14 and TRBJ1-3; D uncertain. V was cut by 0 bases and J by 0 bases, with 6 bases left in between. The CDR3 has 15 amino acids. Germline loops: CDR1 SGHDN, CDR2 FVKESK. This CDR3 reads CASSQDLFSGNTIYF. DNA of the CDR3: TGTGCCAGCAGCCAAGATCTGTTCTCTGGAAACACCATATATTTT.

Here the CDR3 reads CASSSDRRTGYTF. DNA for the CDR3: TGTGCCAGCAGCAGCGACAGGAGGACCGGCTACACCTTC. V is TRBV7-9 and J is TRBJ1-2, with D tentatively TRBD1 (6 bases). The CDR3 loop spans 13 amino acids. The germline V gene encodes CDR1 SEHNR and CDR2 FQNEAQ (reference sequence). The V end was cut by 5 bases, the J end by 8 bases, with 15 bases between.

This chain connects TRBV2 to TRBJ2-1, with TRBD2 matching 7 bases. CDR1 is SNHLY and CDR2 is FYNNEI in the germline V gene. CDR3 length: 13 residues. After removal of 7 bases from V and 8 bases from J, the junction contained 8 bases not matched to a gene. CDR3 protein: CASMSDSGYEQFF. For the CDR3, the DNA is TGTGCCAGCATGTCGGATAGCGGGTATGAGCAGTTCTTC.

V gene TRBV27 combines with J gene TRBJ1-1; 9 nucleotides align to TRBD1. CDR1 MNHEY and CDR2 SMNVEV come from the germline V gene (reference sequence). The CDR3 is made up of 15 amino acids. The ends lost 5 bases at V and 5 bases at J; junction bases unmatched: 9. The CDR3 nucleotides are TGTGCCAGCAGTCCCTACAGGGGGCGGTGGACTGAAGCTTTCTTT. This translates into CASSPYRGRWTEAFF.

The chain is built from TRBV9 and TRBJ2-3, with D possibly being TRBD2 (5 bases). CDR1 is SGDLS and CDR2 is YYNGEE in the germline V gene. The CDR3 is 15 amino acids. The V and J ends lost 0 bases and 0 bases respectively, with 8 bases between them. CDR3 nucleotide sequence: TGTGCCAGCAGCGTAGGAGGGATTAGCACAGATACGCAGTATTTT. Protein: CASSVGGISTDTQYF.

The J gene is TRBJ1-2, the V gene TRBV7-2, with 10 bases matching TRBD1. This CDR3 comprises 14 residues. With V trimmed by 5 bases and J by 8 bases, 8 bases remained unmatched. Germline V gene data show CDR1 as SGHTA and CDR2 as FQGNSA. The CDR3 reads CASSLTGTGAGYTF. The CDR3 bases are TGTGCCAGCAGCCTCACCGGGACAGGGGCCGGCTACACCTTC.

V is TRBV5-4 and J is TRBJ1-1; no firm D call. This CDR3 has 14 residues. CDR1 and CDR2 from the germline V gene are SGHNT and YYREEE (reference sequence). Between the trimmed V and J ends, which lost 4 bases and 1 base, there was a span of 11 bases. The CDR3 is CASSPEAWNTEAFF. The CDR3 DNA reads TGTGCCAGCAGCCCCGAGGCATGGAACACTGAAGCTTTCTTT.

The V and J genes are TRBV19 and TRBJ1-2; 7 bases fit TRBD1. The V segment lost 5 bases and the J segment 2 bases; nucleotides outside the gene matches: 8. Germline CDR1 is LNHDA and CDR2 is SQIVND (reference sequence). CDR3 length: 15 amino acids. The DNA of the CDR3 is TGTGCCAGTAGTTCGCGGGGACAGCTGAACTATGGCTACACCTTC. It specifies CASSSRGQLNYGYTF.

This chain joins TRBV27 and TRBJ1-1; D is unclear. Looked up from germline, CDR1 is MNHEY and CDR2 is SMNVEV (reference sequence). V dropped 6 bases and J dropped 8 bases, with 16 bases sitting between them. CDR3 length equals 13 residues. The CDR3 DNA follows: TGTGCCAGCAGCTATACCCTGACAAGCGAAGCTTTCTTT. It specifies CASSYTLTSEAFF.

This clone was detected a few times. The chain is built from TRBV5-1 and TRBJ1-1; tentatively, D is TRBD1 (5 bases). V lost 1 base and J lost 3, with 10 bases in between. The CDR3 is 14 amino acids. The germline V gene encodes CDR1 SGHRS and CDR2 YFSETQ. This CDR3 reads CASSLLAGDTEAFF. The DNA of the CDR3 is TGCGCCAGCAGCTTGTTGGCGGGGGACACTGAAGCTTTCTTT. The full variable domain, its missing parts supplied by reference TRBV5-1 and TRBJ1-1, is KAGVTQTPRYLIKTRGQQVTLSCSPISGHRSVSWYQQTPGQGLQFLFEYFSETQRNKGNFPGRFSGRQFSNSRSEMNVSTLELGDSALYLCASSLLAGDTEAFFGQGTRLTVV.